These 17 T cell receptor beta chains were all obtained from the same sample, sequenced in a study of shared clonotypes between healthy human individuals (dated by TCRdb to 2018 to 2021). Receptor libraries were prepared by the immunoSEQ multiplex PCR assay. TCRdb's version of the immuneACCESS table is confined to in-frame rearrangements and falls short of the full clone set. An unresolved V gene accounts for under half of the shortfall where checked; the remainder is of unknown origin. The sample yields some 1,400,000 clones; roughly 96% were counted once. Clones ranked in the top ten supply 1% to 1.5% of the sample. The material sequenced was naive CD4+ T cells sorted from blood. Sample cell subset or site, as interpreted from the label and publication: CD45RA+ positively selected. These TCRs come from a young man in good health.

The chain carries TRBV28 and TRBJ1-4; D gene ambiguous. Trimming took off 1 base at V and 4 bases at J, with 7 bases between the two ends. Germline CDR1 MDHEN, CDR2 SYDVKM. The CDR3 spans 14 residues. CDR3 loop: CASSLFTVNEKLFF. Here the CDR3 DNA reads TGTGCCAGCAGTTTATTCACGGTTAATGAAAAACTGTTTTTT.

This chain links TRBV18 with TRBJ2-7, with TRBD1 matching over 7 bases. Germline V lookup: CDR1 KGHSH, CDR2 LQKENI. V lost 4 bases to trimming and J lost 0 bases; unmatched junction nucleotides: 6. This CDR3 is 15 amino acids long. CDR3 sequence (DNA): TGTGCCAGCTCACAGACAGGGTCGGGCTCCTACGAGCAGTACTTC. Amino acids: CASSQTGSGSYEQYF. The full variable domain, in which reference TRBV18 and TRBJ2-7 provide the parts outside the CDR3, is NAGVMQNPRHLVRRRGQEARLRCSPMKGHSHVYWYRQLPEEGLKFMVYLQKENIIDESGMPKERFSAEFPKEGPSILRIQQVVRGDSAAYFCASSQTGSGSYEQYFGPGTRLTVT.

The table lists this clone with a count of one. The chain couples TRBV28 to TRBJ2-7; D is ambiguous. This CDR3 contains 12 residues. Trimming removed 6 bases from V and 5 bases from J, with 11 bases in between. Germline V gene sequence: CDR1 MDHEN, CDR2 SYDVKM. The DNA of the CDR3 is TGTGCCAGCAGCTCCCATTGGGACGAGCAGTACTTC. Translated, it gives CASSSHWDEQYF.

The gene calls are TRBV7-9 and TRBJ2-3; TRBD2 might be the D (6 bases). This CDR3 is 16 amino acids long. The germline V and J ends were trimmed by 2 bases and 1 base, with 13 bases remaining between them. Germline V gene lookup returns CDR1 SEHNR and CDR2 FQNEAQ (reference sequence). This CDR3 is CASSLITSSGTDTQYF. The CDR3 DNA reads as TGTGCCAGCAGCTTAATAACTAGCTCTGGCACAGATACGCAGTATTTT.

The chain couples TRBV13 to TRBJ2-2; possibly TRBD1 for D (6 bases). CDR1 PRHDT and CDR2 FYEKMQ come from the germline V gene (reference sequence). This CDR3 spans 14 amino acids. Trimming cost V 8 bases and J 7 bases, with 17 bases left between them. Here the CDR3 reads CASLLQGLVGELFF. The DNA of the CDR3 is TGTGCCAGCTTGCTACAGGGTCTGGTCGGGGAGCTGTTTTTT.

The sample holds a few counts of this clone. The junction does not match germline at one end; this may be a read error. This chain uses TRBV7-8 with TRBJ2-1; 9 nucleotides line up with TRBD2. This CDR3 is 17 amino acids long. From germline, CDR1 is SGHVS and CDR2 FQNEAQ. The CDR3 loop is CANSLDGSGSSYNEQFF. CDR3 in DNA: TGTGCCAACAGCTTAGATGGTAGCGGGAGCTCCTACAATGAGCAGTTCTTC.

V usage is TRBV5-1 and J usage is TRBJ2-5, with 12 bases lining up with TRBD2. Per the germline V gene, CDR1 is SGHRS and CDR2 is YFSETQ. This CDR3 is 18 amino acids long. V was clipped by 4 bases and J by 1 base; unmatched bases: 11. In DNA, the CDR3 is TGCGCCAGCAGCCCCCTAGCGGGAGGGGTACGGATCCAAGAGACCCAGTACTTC. Amino acid sequence: CASSPLAGGVRIQETQYF.

Points on this clone: The sample contains more than one DNA sequence encoding this CDR3. This chain joins TRBV7-2 and TRBJ2-2; maybe TRBD2 (5 bases). Between the trimmed V and J ends, which lost 5 bases and 12 bases, there was a span of 25 bases. Germline V gene sequence: CDR1 SGHTA, CDR2 FQGNSA. CDR3 length: 16 amino acids. The CDR3 region is CASSLDTLMAASQLFF. The CDR3, as DNA: TGTGCCAGCAGCCTCGACACACTAATGGCGGCTAGCCAGCTGTTTTTT.

About this clone itself: Other DNA sequences within the sample encode an identical CDR3. V gene TRBV28 combines with J gene TRBJ1-5, with D uncertain. From germline, CDR1 is MDHEN and CDR2 SYDVKM. This CDR3 is 13 amino acids long. Trimming took off 3 bases at V and 4 bases at J, with 7 bases between the two ends. The CDR3 DNA reads as TGTGCCAGCAGTTTGGAGTATAATCAGCCCCAGCATTTT. Its protein is CASSLEYNQPQHF.

The rearrangement links TRBV6-1 to TRBJ2-2; unclear D gene. Germline-derived CDR1 and CDR2 are MNHNS and SASEGT. The V end was cut by 5 bases, the J end by 7 bases, with 17 bases between. This CDR3 region has 15 residues. DNA for the CDR3: TGTGCCAGCAGTTCCGAAGCTGGGTACGGCGGGGAGCTGTTTTTT. It codes for CASSSEAGYGGELFF.

V and J are TRBV27 and TRBJ2-1; 7 bases match TRBD2. Germline assignment: CDR1 MNHEY and CDR2 SMNVEV (reference sequence). The length of the CDR3 is 16 residues. V was pared by 0 bases and J by 5 bases, with 7 bases of the junction left unmatched. CDR3 coding DNA: TGTGCCAGCAGTTTATCGGGAGGGGCACCCCACAATGAGCAGTTCTTC. Translating it yields CASSLSGGAPHNEQFF.

Details on this clone: The CDR3 end shows no conserved phenylalanine or tryptophan, and so a read error is likely. No DNA is shown, since the ends of the CDR3 on it are uncertain; the CDR3 is the one TCRdb lists. The chain has TRBV28 and TRBJ2-3; the table's D call TRBD1 went unverified against the DNA. A total of 12 residues make up the CDR3, ends included. Germline CDR1 MDHEN, CDR2 SYDVKM. CDR3 region: CASSISGQAPTV.

This CDR3 is CASSYGAGGYYEQYF. As DNA, the CDR3 is TGTGCCAGCAGTTACGGGGCAGGGGGCTACTACGAGCAGTACTTC. The chain recombines TRBV6-6 with TRBJ2-7; 8 positions match TRBD1. The germline V gene encodes CDR1 MNHNY and CDR2 SVGAGI (reference sequence). CDR3 length: 15 amino acids. The V segment lost 2 bases and the J segment 3 bases; nucleotides outside the gene matches: 6.

V gene TRBV6-5 combines with J gene TRBJ2-7; maybe TRBD2 (5 bases). Germline V gene lookup returns CDR1 MNHEY and CDR2 SVGAGI. This CDR3 spans 11 amino acids. Trimming removed 5 bases from V and 3 bases from J, with 5 bases in between. CDR3 nucleotide sequence: TGTGCCAGCAGTCGGGACTACGAGCAGTACTTC. Translating it yields CASSRDYEQYF.

V is TRBV18 and J is TRBJ2-5; D unresolved. Germline CDR1 KGHSH, CDR2 LQKENI. This CDR3 is 17 amino acids long. Trimming took 2 bases from V and 1 from J, leaving 17 bases between them. The DNA for the CDR3 is TGTGCCAGCTCACCAATTCCGCCGGGTCCAAGCCAAGAGACCCAGTACTTC. Protein product: CASSPIPPGPSQETQYF.

The rearrangement links TRBV11-2 to TRBJ2-1; D remains ambiguous. Trimming left V 1 base short and J 4 bases short, with 8 bases between. There are 14 residues in the CDR3. Germline-derived CDR1 and CDR2 are SGHAT and FQNNGV. The DNA of the CDR3 is TGTGCCAGCAGCTTAGGGCAGGAATACAATGAGCAGTTCTTC. Translating it yields CASSLGQEYNEQFF. Based on the CDR3 plus reference TRBV11-2 and TRBJ2-1, the full variable domain is EAGVAQSPRYKIIEKRQSVAFWCNPISGHATLYWYQQILGQGPKLLIQFQNNGVVDDSQLPKDRFSAERLKGVDSTLKIQPAKLEDSAVYLCASSLGQEYNEQFFGPGTRLTVL.

This chain connects TRBV27 to TRBJ2-7; 11 nucleotides line up with TRBD2. J gave up 4 bases and V 5 bases, and 10 bases lay outside the gene matches. The CDR3 has 16 amino acids. CDR1 MNHEY and CDR2 SMNVEV come from the germline V gene (reference sequence). CDR3 in amino acids: CASSPRTSGRIYEQYF. CDR3 nucleotide sequence: TGTGCCAGCAGTCCAAGGACTAGCGGGCGAATTTACGAGCAGTACTTC.